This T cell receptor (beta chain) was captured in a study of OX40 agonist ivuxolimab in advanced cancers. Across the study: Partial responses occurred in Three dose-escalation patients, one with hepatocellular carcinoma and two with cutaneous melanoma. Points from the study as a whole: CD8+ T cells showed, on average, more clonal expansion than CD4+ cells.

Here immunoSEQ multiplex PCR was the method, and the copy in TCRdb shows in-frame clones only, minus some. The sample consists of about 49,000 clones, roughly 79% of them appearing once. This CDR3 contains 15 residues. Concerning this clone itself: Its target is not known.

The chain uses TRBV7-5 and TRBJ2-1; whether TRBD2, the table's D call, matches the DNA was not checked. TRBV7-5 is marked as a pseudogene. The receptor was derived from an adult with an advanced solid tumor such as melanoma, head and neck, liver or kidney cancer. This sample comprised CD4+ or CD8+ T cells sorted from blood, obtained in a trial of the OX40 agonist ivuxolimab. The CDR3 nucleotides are TGTGCCAGAAGCCTGGGACTACCAATGGCTGATGAGCAGTTCTTC. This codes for CARSLGLPMADEQFF.